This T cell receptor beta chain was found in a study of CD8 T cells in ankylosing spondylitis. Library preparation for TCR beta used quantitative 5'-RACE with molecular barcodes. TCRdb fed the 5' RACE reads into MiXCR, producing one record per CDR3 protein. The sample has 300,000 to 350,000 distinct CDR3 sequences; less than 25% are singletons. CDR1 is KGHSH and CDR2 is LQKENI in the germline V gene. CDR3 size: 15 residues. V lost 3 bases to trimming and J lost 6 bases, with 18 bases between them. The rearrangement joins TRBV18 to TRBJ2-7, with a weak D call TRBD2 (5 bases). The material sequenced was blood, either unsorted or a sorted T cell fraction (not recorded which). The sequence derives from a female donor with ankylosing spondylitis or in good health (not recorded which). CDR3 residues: CASSPRVASPSEQYF. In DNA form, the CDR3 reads TGTGCCAGCTCACCTCGGGTAGCGAGCCCCTCCGAGCAGTACTTC. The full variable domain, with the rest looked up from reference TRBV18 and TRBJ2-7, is NAGVMQNPRHLVRRRGQEARLRCSPMKGHSHVYWYRQLPEEGLKFMVYLQKENIIDESGMPKERFSAEFPKEGPSILRIQQVVRGDSAAYFCASSPRVASPSEQYFGPGTRLTVT.